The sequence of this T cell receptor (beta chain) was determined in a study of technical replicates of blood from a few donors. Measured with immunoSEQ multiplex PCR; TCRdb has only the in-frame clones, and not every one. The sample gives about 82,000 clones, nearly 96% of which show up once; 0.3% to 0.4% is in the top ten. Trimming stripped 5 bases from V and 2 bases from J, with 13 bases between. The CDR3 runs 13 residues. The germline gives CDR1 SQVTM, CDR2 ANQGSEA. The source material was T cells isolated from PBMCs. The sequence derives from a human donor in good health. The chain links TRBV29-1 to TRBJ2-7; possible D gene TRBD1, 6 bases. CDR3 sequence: CSVSSGTTYEQYF. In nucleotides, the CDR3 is TGCAGCGTTTCATCGGGGACAACCTACGAGCAGTACTTC.